Each of the 27 T cell receptor beta chains below was sequenced from the same sample in a study of blood T cell repertoires in COVID-19. TCRdb's table, derived via immunoSEQ multiplex PCR, lists solely in-frame clones and lacks some. Of under 85,000 clones in the sample, roughly 84% are singletons; the top ten hold 3.5% to 4%. Sequenced input: peripheral blood. Every receptor here comes from a man over 45 with acute or convalescent COVID-19.

The chain links TRBV6-5 to TRBJ1-2, with TRBD1 identical over 7 bases. This CDR3 contains 14 residues. Per germline, CDR1 MNHEY and CDR2 SVGAGI. J was trimmed by 4 bases and V by 5 bases; bases with no gene match: 7. The CDR3 sequence: CASSNRQGGYGYTF. CDR3 DNA: TGTGCCAGCAGTAACCGACAGGGTGGCTATGGCTACACCTTC.

This clone was seen a handful of times. This rearrangement joins TRBV7-9 to TRBJ1-2; D not resolved. Germline assignment: CDR1 SEHNR and CDR2 FQNEAQ (reference sequence). This CDR3 has 14 amino acids. V lost 4 bases, J lost 5 bases, and 14 bases lay in between. CDR3 protein: CASSSTRWAYGYTF. The DNA of the CDR3 is TGTGCCAGCAGCTCCACCAGGTGGGCTTATGGCTACACCTTC.

The chain links TRBV11-3 to TRBJ1-4, with no clear D. This CDR3 is 13 amino acids long. V was trimmed by 5 bases and J by 2 bases, leaving 6 bases between them. The germline CDR1 and CDR2 sequences are SGHNT and YENEEA. The CDR3 region has the DNA TGTGCCAGCAGCGTCGGGACTAATGAAAAACTGTTTTTT. Encoded protein: CASSVGTNEKLFF.

This chain connects TRBV30 to TRBJ1-5; weak D call: TRBD1 (5 bases). This CDR3 region has 15 residues. Germline loops: CDR1 GTSNPN, CDR2 SVGIG (reference sequence). Trimming pared 2 bases from V and 5 bases from J, leaving 16 bases between. CDR3 coding DNA: TGTGCCTGGAGTCCCCTTTCAGGGATGGATCAGCCCCAGCATTTT. Residues: CAWSPLSGMDQPQHF.

The chain has TRBV23-1 and TRBJ1-5; 11 bases are shared with TRBD1. TRBV23-1 carries the ORF label, with uncertain function. CDR3 length equals 17 residues. The J segment lost 5 bases and the V segment lost 4 bases, leaving 10 bases of the junction unmatched. Here the CDR3 reads CASSPPGGQGADQPQHF. As DNA, the CDR3 is TGCGCCAGCAGTCCTCCAGGTGGACAGGGGGCTGATCAGCCCCAGCATTTT.

V is TRBV7-8 and J is TRBJ1-5; D unclear. The CDR3 loop spans 15 amino acids. With 5 bases removed from V and 0 bases from J, the gap between germline ends came to 11 bases. Germline V gene lookup returns CDR1 SGHVS and CDR2 FQNEAQ. CDR3 region: CASSPRRYSNQPQHF. CDR3 bases: TGTGCCAGCAGCCCGAGGCGATATAGCAATCAGCCCCAGCATTTT. The full variable domain, its missing parts supplied by reference TRBV7-8 and TRBJ1-5, is GAGVSQSPRYKVAKRGQDVALRCDPISGHVSLFWYQQALGQGPEFLTYFQNEAQLDKSGLPSDRFFAERPEGSVSTLKIQRTQQEDSAVYLCASSPRRYSNQPQHFGDGTRLSIL.

This clone was detected only once. The chain carries TRBV4-1 and TRBJ2-7; TRBD2 matches 7 bases. This CDR3 has 15 amino acids. Germline values: CDR1 MGHRA, CDR2 YSYEKL. V trimming: 3 bases; J trimming: 6 bases; junction bases outside the gene matches: 11. The CDR3 nucleotides are TGCGCCAGCAGCCATGGGTCTAGCGGCCGTAGCGAGCAGTACTTC. Encoded protein: CASSHGSSGRSEQYF.

The V gene is TRBV25-1, the J gene TRBJ2-7, with 13 positions matching TRBD2. The J segment lost 4 bases and the V segment lost 6 bases, leaving 15 bases of the junction unmatched. This CDR3 is 18 amino acids long. Germline CDR1 and CDR2: MGHDK and SYGVNS. CDR3 bases: TGTGCCAGCAGCACCGGAGCGAGGACTAGCGGGAGTCGGTACGAGCAGTACTTC. Amino acids: CASSTGARTSGSRYEQYF.

The chain combines TRBV9 with TRBJ2-5; 8 positions match TRBD1. Germline-derived CDR1 and CDR2 are SGDLS and YYNGEE. V lost 0 bases to trimming and J lost 5 bases; unmatched junction nucleotides: 3. The CDR3 runs 14 residues. The CDR3 sequence is CASSVGQGSETQYF. For the CDR3, the DNA is TGTGCCAGCAGCGTAGGACAGGGGAGCGAGACCCAGTACTTC.

This rearrangement joins TRBV6-6 to TRBJ2-5, with D possibly TRBD2 on 6 matching bases. This CDR3 has 15 amino acids. V was pared by 2 bases and J by 0 bases, with 10 bases between. Germline V gene lookup returns CDR1 MNHNY and CDR2 SVGAGI (reference sequence). CDR3 DNA sequence: TGTGCCAGCAGTTACCTGGGACTGGACCAAGAGACCCAGTACTTC. This translates into CASSYLGLDQETQYF.

The J gene is TRBJ2-7, the V gene TRBV10-3; D may be TRBD1 (6 bases). The germline V gene encodes CDR1 ENHRY and CDR2 SYGVKD. CDR3 length equals 14 residues. The germline V and J ends were trimmed by 2 bases and 1 base, with 9 bases remaining between them. The CDR3 region is CAISENRVSYEQYF. The DNA of the CDR3 is TGTGCCATCAGTGAGAACAGGGTGTCCTACGAGCAGTACTTC.

CDR3 nucleotide sequence: TGTGCCAGCAGCCCCCCACAGGGTATGGCTGGAGAGCAGTACTTC. Amino acid sequence: CASSPPQGMAGEQYF. The chain recombines TRBV11-2 with TRBJ2-7, with D perhaps TRBD1 (6 bases). V lost 5 bases and J 7 bases, leaving 21 bases between the germline ends. CDR1 and CDR2 (germline): SGHAT, FQNNGV. There are 15 residues in the CDR3.

Comment on this clone: The identical CDR3 is also encoded by other nucleotide sequences in the sample. The chain carries TRBV6-6 and TRBJ1-5; D might be TRBD1 (5 bases). The CDR3 has 15 residues. CDR1 is MNHNY and CDR2 is SVGAGI in the germline V gene (reference sequence). V lost 3 bases and J lost 2, with 11 bases in between. The CDR3 nucleotides are TGTGCCAGCAGTTATAGGGGAGGGGGCAATCAGCCCCAGCATTTT. This translates into CASSYRGGGNQPQHF.

The CDR3 DNA reads TGCAGCGTTGGGACAGGGAAAAACTCTGGGGCCAACGTCCTGACTTTC. Its translation: CSVGTGKNSGANVLTF. This chain connects TRBV29-1 to TRBJ2-6; TRBD1 matches at 8 bases. The CDR3 spans 16 residues. V shed 4 bases, J shed 0 bases, and the junction held 5 bases outside the gene matches. CDR1 and CDR2 from the germline V gene are SQVTM and ANQGSEA.

This chain uses TRBV18 with TRBJ2-3; 7 bases match TRBD1. V dropped 2 bases and J dropped 5; count of bases not matched to a gene: 13. Germline CDR1 is KGHSH and CDR2 is LQKENI. The CDR3 is 17 residues long. The CDR3 loop reads CASSPATGDARGDTQYF. CDR3 sequence (DNA): TGTGCCAGCTCACCAGCTACAGGGGACGCCCGAGGAGATACGCAGTATTTT.

The J gene is TRBJ1-1, the V gene TRBV29-1, with no clear D. The CDR3 has 16 amino acids. V lost 1 base and J 3 bases, leaving 18 bases between the germline ends. Per the germline V gene, CDR1 is SQVTM and CDR2 is ANQGSEA. CDR3 sequence reads: CSVEGALTIDDTEAFF. The CDR3 bases are TGCAGCGTTGAAGGGGCTTTAACCATAGACGACACTGAAGCTTTCTTT.

The CDR3: CASSEALQRSNTEAFF. CDR3 coding DNA: TGTGCCAGCAGTGAAGCGCTTCAACGGTCGAACACTGAAGCTTTCTTT. This sequence joins TRBV6-1 and TRBJ1-1; D not resolved. Trimming stripped 0 bases from V and 1 base from J, with 12 bases between. This CDR3 spans 16 amino acids. In germline, CDR1 is MNHNS, CDR2 SASEGT.

The gene calls are TRBV9 and TRBJ1-6; the D gene is possibly TRBD1 (6 bases). CDR1 and CDR2 (germline): SGDLS, YYNGEE. V dropped 1 base and J dropped 2 bases, with 7 bases sitting between them. The CDR3 runs 15 residues. CDR3 sequence reads: CASSVRDTYNSPLHF. The DNA of the CDR3 is TGTGCCAGCAGCGTAAGGGACACCTATAATTCACCCCTCCACTTT. Supplemented by reference TRBV9 and TRBJ1-6, the full variable domain reads DSGVTQTPKHLITATGQRVTLRCSPRSGDLSVYWYQQSLDQGLQFLIQYYNGEERAKGNILERFSAQQFPDLHSELNLSSLELGDSALYFCASSVRDTYNSPLHFGNGTRLTVT.

The chain uses TRBV4-2 and TRBJ2-3, with TRBD2 identical over 12 bases. In germline, CDR1 is LGHNA, CDR2 YNFKEQ. With V trimmed by 0 bases and J by 5 bases, 9 bases remained unmatched. This CDR3 has 18 amino acids. The CDR3 loop is CASSQDTASGGARDTQYF. CDR3 sequence (DNA): TGTGCCAGCAGCCAAGATACGGCTAGCGGGGGGGCCCGAGATACGCAGTATTTT.

The CDR3 sequence: CASSLWSGTVNEQFF. The CDR3 bases are TGTGCCAGCAGTCTATGGTCGGGGACAGTCAATGAGCAGTTCTTC. This rearrangement joins TRBV27 to TRBJ2-1, with 7 positions matching TRBD1. The CDR3 is made up of 15 amino acids. Trimming cost V 5 bases and J 6 bases; bases outside gene matches: 10. Germline assignment: CDR1 MNHEY and CDR2 SMNVEV (reference sequence).

The chain couples TRBV20-1 to TRBJ1-2, with TRBD1 matching over 12 bases. Germline V gene data show CDR1 as DFQATT and CDR2 as SNEGSKA (reference sequence). This CDR3 has 17 residues. The ends lost 3 bases at V and 0 bases at J; junction bases unmatched: 8. The CDR3, as DNA: TGCAGTGCTAGTTATCCCGGGACAGGGGGCGCTAACTATGGCTACACCTTC. Translated: CSASYPGTGGANYGYTF.

The chain combines TRBV5-1 with TRBJ2-1; 8 nucleotides align to TRBD2. From germline, CDR1 is SGHRS and CDR2 YFSETQ. Trimming at V came to 3 bases and at J to 10 bases, leaving 6 bases not matched to a gene. This CDR3 is built from 13 residues. CDR3 DNA: TGCGCCAGCAGCTCCAGCGGGAGTTGGGAGCAGTTCTTC. This encodes CASSSSGSWEQFF.

V gene TRBV7-9 combines with J gene TRBJ2-3, with 7 bases matching TRBD1. The CDR3 totals 16 residues. V shed 3 bases, J shed 0 bases, and the junction held 6 bases outside the gene matches. Germline V gene lookup returns CDR1 SEHNR and CDR2 FQNEAQ (reference sequence). CDR3 region: CASSFSTGLSTDTQYF. Here the CDR3 DNA reads TGTGCCAGCAGCTTTTCGACAGGGCTAAGCACAGATACGCAGTATTTT.

The chain carries TRBV4-3 and TRBJ1-2, with 11 bases matching TRBD1. This CDR3 region has 15 residues. V was clipped by 4 bases and J by 5 bases; unmatched bases: 6. The germline V gene encodes CDR1 LGHNA and CDR2 YSLEER. CDR3 in amino acids: CASSPRDRGGYGYTF. The DNA for the CDR3 is TGCGCCAGCAGCCCCCGGGACAGGGGGGGGTATGGCTACACCTTC.

The gene calls are TRBV29-1 and TRBJ1-1, with D unresolved. The CDR3 extends over 11 amino acids. Per the germline V gene, CDR1 is SQVTM and CDR2 is ANQGSEA. V lost 5 bases and J 1 base, leaving 5 bases between the germline ends. The CDR3 DNA sequence: TGCAGCGTTCGCAGGAACACTGAAGCTTTCTTT. Protein sequence: CSVRRNTEAFF.

The chain links TRBV19 to TRBJ1-2; tentative D call: TRBD1 (6 bases). This CDR3 is 12 amino acids long. Between the trimmed V and J ends, which lost 3 bases and 8 bases, there was a span of 10 bases. CDR1 is LNHDA and CDR2 is SQIVND in the germline V gene (reference sequence). DNA of the CDR3: TGTGCCAGTAGTATCCGGGACAAGGGCTACACCTTC. This encodes CASSIRDKGYTF.

This chain joins TRBV11-2 and TRBJ1-1; D gene ambiguous. The V and J ends lost 4 bases and 4 bases respectively, with 4 bases between them. The CDR3 is 11 amino acids. Per the germline V gene, CDR1 is SGHAT and CDR2 is FQNNGV. The CDR3 loop is CASSYSTEAFF. CDR3 bases: TGTGCCAGCAGCTATAGCACTGAAGCTTTCTTT.